One sample yielded the 30 T cell receptor beta chains listed below, sequenced in a study of blood T cell dynamics during melanoma immunotherapy. As to time point: pre-treatment baseline. Only in-frame clones appear in the TCRdb table, and some are missing; sequencing was by immunoSEQ multiplex PCR. The sample has fewer than 16,000 clones, more than 75% seen once. The sample was blood, taken from a patient treated with checkpoint blockade. These receptors all come from a human donor with melanoma.

V gene TRBV6-6 combines with J gene TRBJ2-5, with D hard to call. Germline lookup yields CDR1 MNHNY and CDR2 SVGAGI (reference sequence). The CDR3 is 11 residues long. Trimming pared 4 bases from V and 5 bases from J, leaving 5 bases between. This chain's CDR3 is CASSFRETQYF. The CDR3 nucleotides read TGTGCCAGCAGTTTTAGGGAGACCCAGTACTTC.

This clone appeared a few times. The germline gene is not matched at one end of the junction; a read error may be the cause. V and J are TRBV5-5 and TRBJ1-2; perhaps TRBD1 as D (5 bases). Germline V gives CDR1 SGHKS, CDR2 YYEKEE (reference sequence). This CDR3 spans 14 amino acids. CDR3 sequence (DNA): TGTGCCAGCAGCCTTCGTCCCGGGACCTATGACTACACCTTC. Translating it yields CASSLRPGTYDYTF.

V and J are TRBV27 and TRBJ1-4, with TRBD1 identical over 7 bases. The V gene end was trimmed by 2 bases and the J gene end by 7 bases; junction bases not matched to a gene: 4. Germline V gene data show CDR1 as MNHEY and CDR2 as SMNVEV (reference sequence). There are 14 residues in the CDR3. The CDR3 region has the DNA TGTGCCAGCAGTTTAAGACAGGGTTTTGAAAAACTGTTTTTT. This codes for CASSLRQGFEKLFF. Together with reference TRBV27 and TRBJ1-4, the CDR3 gives the full variable domain: EAQVTQNPRYLITVTGKKLTVTCSQNMNHEYMSWYRQDPGLGLRQIYYSMNVEVTDKGDVPEGYKVSRKEKRNFPLILESPSPNQTSLYFCASSLRQGFEKLFFGSGTQLSVL.

Here the CDR3 DNA reads TGTGCCAGCAGCTTGACACTCCAAAGTGGCACTGAAGCTTTCTTT. It translates to CASSLTLQSGTEAFF. V gene TRBV5-4 combines with J gene TRBJ1-1; D is uncertain. Germline CDR1 reads SGHNT; CDR2 reads YYREEE (reference sequence). V was shortened by 1 base and J by 4 bases, with 14 bases between the two germline ends. There are 15 residues in the CDR3. Based on the CDR3 plus reference TRBV5-4 and TRBJ1-1, the full variable domain is ETGVTQSPTHLIKTRGQQVTLRCSSQSGHNTVSWYQQALGQGPQFIFQYYREEENGRGNFPPRFSGLQFPNYSSELNVNALELDDSALYLCASSLTLQSGTEAFFGQGTRLTVV.

The CDR3 loop reads CASTSSGTGPYEQYF. CDR3 sequence (DNA): TGTGCCAGTACCTCCTCCGGGACAGGCCCCTACGAGCAGTACTTC. V usage is TRBV19 and J usage is TRBJ2-5; 8 positions match TRBD1. The DNA end is a closer match to TRBJ2-7, so the J assignment may be wrong. Germline V gene lookup returns CDR1 LNHDA and CDR2 SQIVND (reference sequence). The CDR3 runs 15 residues.

The V and J genes are TRBV9 and TRBJ1-4; the D gene is possibly TRBD1 (6 bases). Germline-derived CDR1 and CDR2 are SGDLS and YYNGEE. V shed 2 bases and J shed 6 bases, with 14 bases lying between them. The CDR3 is 15 amino acids. The chain's CDR3 is CASSVGHPRDEKLFF. As DNA, the CDR3 is TGTGCCAGCAGCGTGGGACACCCTCGGGATGAAAAACTGTTTTTT.

The J gene is TRBJ1-2, the V gene TRBV6-6; weak D call: TRBD1 (5 bases). Trimming pared 5 bases from V and 3 bases from J, leaving 19 bases between. Germline V gene lookup returns CDR1 MNHNY and CDR2 SVGAGI (reference sequence). CDR3 size: 16 residues. The CDR3 region has the DNA TGTGCCAGCAGTCGGAGAATAACCGACAGCGACTATGGCTACACCTTC. Its translation: CASSRRITDSDYGYTF.

The V gene is TRBV19, the J gene TRBJ2-5, with D perhaps TRBD2 (7 bases). The CDR3 runs to 14 residues. Trimming removed 5 bases from V and 3 bases from J, with 13 bases in between. Looked up from germline, CDR1 is LNHDA and CDR2 is SQIVND (reference sequence). The CDR3 spells CASSGGAGKETQYF. The DNA of the CDR3 is TGTGCCAGTAGTGGGGGGGCTGGTAAAGAGACCCAGTACTTC.

The chain combines TRBV5-4 with TRBJ2-5, with 11 nucleotides matching TRBD2. The germline gives CDR1 SGHNT, CDR2 YYREEE (reference sequence). J was trimmed by 2 bases and V by 2 bases; bases with no gene match: 5. CDR3 length equals 16 residues. CDR3 loop: CASSFQLAGGQETQYF. CDR3 nucleotides: TGTGCCAGCAGCTTCCAGCTAGCGGGGGGACAAGAGACCCAGTACTTC.

This clone has a single count. This rearrangement joins TRBV6-4 to TRBJ2-5; D is possibly TRBD1 or TRBD2 (5 bases each). CDR3 length equals 13 residues. V was pared by 0 bases and J by 9 bases, with 11 bases between. Germline-derived CDR1 and CDR2 are MRHNA and SNTAGT. CDR3 DNA: TGTGCCAGCAGTGACTCCCGGGGCACACCCCAGTACTTC. This codes for CASSDSRGTPQYF.

This clone was picked up one time. J is TRBJ2-3 and V is TRBV28; D is ambiguous. Trimming removed 2 bases at V and 2 bases at J, with 14 bases between. The CDR3 has 16 residues. The V gene's germline CDR1 is MDHEN and CDR2 SYDVKM. The CDR3 here is CASSLLGQRDTDTQYF. CDR3 nucleotides: TGTGCCAGCAGTTTACTTGGCCAAAGGGACACAGATACGCAGTATTTT.

This clone was observed a single time. J is TRBJ2-6 and V is TRBV7-6, with TRBD1 as a possible D gene (6 bases). The CDR3 length is 18 residues. Germline V gene sequence: CDR1 SGHVS, CDR2 FNYEAQ. Trimming took 6 bases from V and 3 from J, leaving 21 bases between them. CDR3 coding DNA: TGTGCCAGCAGTGAACCGGGACACCAGTCCGGTGGGGCCAACGTCCTGACTTTC. Amino acids: CASSEPGHQSGGANVLTF.

The CDR3 coding sequence is TGTGCCAGCAGTTTATGGGAGGCCAGGGGGCTTGGCAATCAGCCCCAGCATTTT. It is translated as CASSLWEARGLGNQPQHF. This chain uses TRBV28 with TRBJ1-5; the match to TRBD1 covers 8 bases. Trimming took 0 bases from V and 2 from J; bases not matched to a gene: 9. CDR3 length: 18 amino acids. Germline CDR1 MDHEN, CDR2 SYDVKM.

This clone was counted once. The V gene is TRBV7-2, the J gene TRBJ2-1; D gene ambiguous. Germline assignment: CDR1 SGHTA and CDR2 FQGNSA. The CDR3 has 13 amino acids. V was trimmed by 3 bases and J by 7 bases, leaving 10 bases between them. CDR3 in amino acids: CASSFSPGNEQFF. CDR3 in DNA: TGTGCCAGCAGCTTTAGTCCCGGAAATGAGCAGTTCTTC.

V usage is TRBV7-2 and J usage is TRBJ2-1, with a weak D call TRBD2 (6 bases). The CDR3 runs 13 residues. V lost 5 bases and J 7 bases, leaving 12 bases between the germline ends. Germline loops: CDR1 SGHTA, CDR2 FQGNSA. The CDR3 is CASSQLASNEQFF. DNA of the CDR3: TGTGCCAGCAGCCAACTAGCATCAAATGAGCAGTTCTTC. Looking up the rest from reference TRBV7-2 and TRBJ2-1 gives the full variable domain: GAGVSQSPSNKVTEKGKDVELRCDPISGHTALYWYRQSLGQGLEFLIYFQGNSAPDKSGLPSDRFSAERTGGSVSTLTIQRTQQEDSAVYLCASSQLASNEQFFGPGTRLTVL.

The V call is TRBV28, the J call TRBJ1-2, with D hard to call. The CDR3 runs to 17 residues. The V end was cut by 2 bases, the J end by 0 bases, with 16 bases between. Germline CDR1 reads MDHEN; CDR2 reads SYDVKM. In DNA, the CDR3 is TGTGCCAGCAGTTTAGGCGGTGAGGGTCTAGCTAACTATGGCTACACCTTC. Translation gives CASSLGGEGLANYGYTF.

V usage is TRBV9 and J usage is TRBJ1-4, with a possible D match to TRBD1 (6 bases). The CDR3 runs 14 residues. Germline V gene sequence: CDR1 SGDLS, CDR2 YYNGEE. Between the trimmed V and J ends, which lost 2 bases and 6 bases, there was a span of 11 bases. The CDR3 loop is CASSVQGRDEKLFF. The CDR3 DNA follows: TGTGCCAGCAGCGTCCAGGGGAGGGATGAAAAACTGTTTTTT.

The chain has TRBV2 and TRBJ2-1, with 8 bases that match TRBD2. The ends lost 6 bases at V and 12 bases at J; junction bases unmatched: 4. The CDR3 is made up of 11 amino acids. Germline V gene data show CDR1 as SNHLY and CDR2 as FYNNEI. The CDR3 is CASRYSGGQFF. For the CDR3, the DNA is TGTGCCAGCAGATACAGCGGGGGGCAGTTCTTC.

This sequence joins TRBV15 and TRBJ2-5; 7 bases are shared with TRBD2. The DNA matches TRBJ2-7 better at its end, which makes the J call doubtful. There are 17 residues in the CDR3. CDR1 and CDR2 from the germline V gene are LNHNV and YYDKDF (reference sequence). The CDR3, as DNA: TGTGCCACCAGCAGAGGGCCGGCAGGGAGGGGATCCTACGAGCAGTACTTC. Amino acids: CATSRGPAGRGSYEQYF.

The genes are TRBV7-3 and TRBJ1-2; possibly TRBD1 for D (6 bases). The CDR3 length is 15 residues. V shed 0 bases and J shed 5 bases, with 13 bases lying between them. CDR1 SGHTA and CDR2 FQGTGA come from the germline V gene. CDR3 sequence reads: CASSLTPSDRYGYTF. DNA of the CDR3: TGTGCCAGCAGCTTAACCCCCTCGGACAGATATGGCTACACCTTC. Drawing the rest from reference TRBV7-3 and TRBJ1-2, the complete variable domain is GAGVSQTPSNKVTEKGKYVELRCDPISGHTALYWYRQSLGQGPEFLIYFQGTGAADDSGLPNDRFFAVRPEGSVSTLKIQRTERGDSAVYLCASSLTPSDRYGYTFGSGTRLTVV.

This clone turned up a few times. The genes are TRBV7-8 and TRBJ1-5; 7 nucleotides align to TRBD1. The J segment lost 2 bases and the V segment lost 7 bases, leaving 11 bases of the junction unmatched. This CDR3 is built from 16 residues. Germline V gives CDR1 SGHVS, CDR2 FQNEAQ. CDR3 in amino acids: CASIDKRGRGNQPQHF. CDR3 nucleotides: TGTGCCAGCATCGACAAAAGGGGGCGAGGCAATCAGCCCCAGCATTTT.

This chain joins TRBV5-6 and TRBJ1-1; D unclear. The CDR3 runs to 18 residues. V shed 4 bases and J shed 0 bases, with 22 bases lying between them. CDR1 and CDR2 from the germline V gene are SGHDT and YYEEEE. CDR3 DNA sequence: TGTGCCAGCAGCCAGCTCAGCGGAGAGGGTCCATTGAACACTGAAGCTTTCTTT. Its translation is CASSQLSGEGPLNTEAFF.

The genes are TRBV11-2 and TRBJ2-5; D gene unclear. Germline CDR1 is SGHAT and CDR2 is FQNNGV. V was cut by 2 bases and J by 5 bases, with 9 bases left in between. The CDR3 is 13 residues long. CDR3 protein: CASSLRRSETQYF. CDR3 bases: TGTGCCAGCAGCTTACGCCGAAGCGAGACCCAGTACTTC.

The chain employs TRBV5-1 and TRBJ2-3; tentatively, D is TRBD1 (6 bases). The CDR3 loop spans 14 amino acids. Deletions cut 4 bases from V and 2 bases from J, with 11 bases between. Germline V gene sequence: CDR1 SGHRS, CDR2 YFSETQ. As DNA, the CDR3 is TGCGCCAGCAGCCCGGGGACATTCACAGATACGCAGTATTTT. This encodes CASSPGTFTDTQYF.

This clone was recorded only once. The chain joins TRBV5-8 to TRBJ1-2; D perhaps matches TRBD1 (5 bases). CDR3 size: 14 residues. Trimming pared 3 bases from V and 6 bases from J, leaving 15 bases between. Germline values: CDR1 SGHTS, CDR2 YDEGEE. CDR3 loop: CASSSYTGLDGYTF. In DNA form, the CDR3 reads TGTGCCAGCAGCTCCTACACAGGATTAGATGGCTACACCTTC.

The chain uses TRBV6-5 and TRBJ1-4; D gene ambiguous. This CDR3 is built from 15 residues. The germline V gene encodes CDR1 MNHEY and CDR2 SVGAGI. Between the trimmed V and J ends, which lost 5 bases and 0 bases, there was a span of 10 bases. The chain's CDR3 is CASSSYSATNEKLFF. The DNA for the CDR3 is TGTGCCAGCAGTAGCTACAGTGCAACTAATGAAAAACTGTTTTTT.

The rearrangement links TRBV7-8 to TRBJ2-7; D may be TRBD1 or TRBD2 (5 bases each). The CDR3 consists of 14 residues. V gave up 0 bases and J gave up 2 bases, with 8 bases separating them. CDR1 is SGHVS and CDR2 is FQNEAQ in the germline V gene. The CDR3 protein is CASSLAGETYEQYF. Written as DNA, the CDR3 is TGTGCCAGCAGCTTAGCGGGGGAAACCTACGAGCAGTACTTC.

The chain recombines TRBV5-1 with TRBJ2-5; a possible D gene is TRBD1 (7 bases). Near its end, the DNA agrees better with TRBJ2-7, so the J call may be wrong. The V gene's germline CDR1 is SGHRS and CDR2 YFSETQ. The CDR3 runs to 15 residues. The CDR3 protein is CASSLEGGQIYEQYF. CDR3 in DNA: TGCGCCAGCAGCTTGGAGGGGGGACAGATCTACGAGCAGTACTTC.

The genes are TRBV2 and TRBJ1-2; D possibly corresponds to TRBD1 (5 bases). Trimming left V 5 bases short and J 4 bases short, with 5 bases between. Germline loops: CDR1 SNHLY, CDR2 FYNNEI. This CDR3 has 11 residues. The CDR3 DNA is TGTGCCAGCAGTAGGGGCTATGGCTACACCTTC. Translated: CASSRGYGYTF.

In its sample, this clone was seen a few times. The chain has TRBV28 and TRBJ1-1; unclear D gene. V was cut by 2 bases and J by 8 bases, with 9 bases left in between. In germline, CDR1 is MDHEN, CDR2 SYDVKM. The CDR3 is 12 residues long. CDR3 region: CASSLSVEEAFF. CDR3 in DNA: TGTGCCAGCAGTTTAAGCGTAGAGGAAGCTTTCTTT.